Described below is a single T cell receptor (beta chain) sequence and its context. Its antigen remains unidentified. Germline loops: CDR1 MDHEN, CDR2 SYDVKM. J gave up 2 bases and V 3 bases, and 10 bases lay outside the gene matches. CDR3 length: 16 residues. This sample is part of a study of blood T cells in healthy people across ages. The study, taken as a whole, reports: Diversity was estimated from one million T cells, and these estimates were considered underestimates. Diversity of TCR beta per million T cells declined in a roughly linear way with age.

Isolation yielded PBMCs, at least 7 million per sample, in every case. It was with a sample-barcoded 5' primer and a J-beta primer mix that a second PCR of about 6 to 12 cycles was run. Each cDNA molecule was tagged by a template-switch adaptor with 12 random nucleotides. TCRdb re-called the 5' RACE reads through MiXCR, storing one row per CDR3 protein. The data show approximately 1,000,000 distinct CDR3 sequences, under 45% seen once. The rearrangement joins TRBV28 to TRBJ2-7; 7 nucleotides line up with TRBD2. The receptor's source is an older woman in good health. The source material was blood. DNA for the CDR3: TGTGCCAGCAGTTTGGGAACCAACCGGGGGGCCTACGAGCAGTACTTC. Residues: CASSLGTNRGAYEQYF.